A single sample gave rise to the 24 T cell receptor beta chains below, sequenced in a study of regulatory T cells in long-lasting Graves disease. Time point defined: newly diagnosed GD, antithyroid drugs for less than 3 months. The TCR library used RNA extracted from PBMCs. HTBI primers from iRepertoire and Arm-PCR of CDR3 regions yielded the TCR beta libraries. Via MiXCR, TCRdb re-called the multiplex PCR reads, giving one row per CDR3 protein. Here the sample spans some 340,000 distinct CDR3 sequences, around 11% being singletons. This same sample was also taken into another study, of T cells in Graves' hyperthyroidism and ophthalmopathy.

Sequenced material: peripheral blood mononuclear cells (PBMCs), taken at new diagnosis, from a patient treated with antithyroid drugs. These receptors were obtained from a woman between 18 and 29 years old with Graves disease.

This clonotype was picked up many times. The CDR3 DNA reads TGTGCCAGCAGCGTCGGCGGGAAGGGAACAGATACGCAGTATTTT. Encoded protein: CASSVGGKGTDTQYF. The chain is built from TRBV9 and TRBJ2-3; maybe TRBD2 (6 bases). This CDR3 spans 15 amino acids. Trimming took off 2 bases at V and 3 bases at J, with 13 bases between the two ends. CDR1 and CDR2 (germline): SGDLS, YYNGEE.

This clonotype was observed at least ten times. J is TRBJ2-1 and V is TRBV7-3, with D perhaps TRBD2 (5 bases). Trimming removed 2 bases from V and 5 bases from J, with 13 bases in between. Germline values: CDR1 SGHTA, CDR2 FQGTGA. CDR3 length: 15 amino acids. DNA for the CDR3: TGTGCCAGCAGCTTATGGGGAGTAAACAACAATGAGCAGTTCTTC. Translating it yields CASSLWGVNNNEQFF.

This clonotype came up many times. This chain joins TRBV6-1 and TRBJ2-5; 10 bases fit TRBD1. The V gene's germline CDR1 is MNHNS and CDR2 SASEGT. The V and J ends lost 10 bases and 2 bases, in that order; junction bases with no gene match: 7. The length of the CDR3 is 14 residues. The CDR3 DNA reads as TGTGCCACCAGACAGGGGGCCCCACAAGAGACCCAGTACTTC. Its protein is CATRQGAPQETQYF.

There are many counts of this clonotype. This chain joins TRBV7-2 and TRBJ2-1; D might be TRBD1 (6 bases). V was trimmed by 4 bases and J by 9 bases, leaving 13 bases between them. The germline CDR1 and CDR2 sequences are SGHTA and FQGNSA. The CDR3 length is 13 residues. The CDR3 protein is CASSSWAGVEQFF. The CDR3 DNA sequence: TGTGCCAGCAGCTCCTGGGCAGGGGTTGAGCAGTTCTTC.

Ten or more counts support this clonotype. The chain joins TRBV3-1 to TRBJ2-1; 13 bases are shared with TRBD2. The length of the CDR3 is 16 residues. V trimming: 4 bases; J trimming: 3 bases; junction bases outside the gene matches: 3. Germline V lookup: CDR1 LGHDT, CDR2 YNNKEL (reference sequence). The CDR3 DNA reads as TGTGCCAGCAGCCCGACTAGCGGGAGGATCTACAATGAGCAGTTCTTC. Its translation is CASSPTSGRIYNEQFF.

The V gene is TRBV4-3, the J gene TRBJ2-3; TRBD2 matches 11 bases. The CDR3 runs to 18 residues. Germline loops: CDR1 LGHNA, CDR2 YSLEER. The ends lost 1 base at V and 2 bases at J; junction bases unmatched: 8. The CDR3 here is CASSQVGLAGDSTDTQYF. DNA for the CDR3: TGCGCCAGCAGCCAAGTTGGACTAGCGGGCGACTCCACAGATACGCAGTATTTT.

This clonotype has a count of ten or more. This rearrangement joins TRBV3-1 to TRBJ2-5, with D perhaps matching TRBD1 or TRBD2 (5 bases each). This CDR3 comprises 15 residues. V lost 4 bases and J lost 3, with 15 bases in between. Germline V gene sequence: CDR1 LGHDT, CDR2 YNNKEL (reference sequence). The DNA for the CDR3 is TGTGCCAGCAGCCCTCGCCCAGGGAGAAAAGAGACCCAGTACTTC. This encodes CASSPRPGRKETQYF.

Details on this clonotype: A much larger clone differs from this one at a single base, so this may be a read error. This rearrangement joins TRBV20-1 to TRBJ1-1; 10 positions match TRBD1. This CDR3 comprises 13 residues. CDR1 and CDR2 from the germline V gene are DFQATT and SNEGSKA (reference sequence). Here the CDR3 DNA reads TGCAGTACTAGGACAGGGGGGGAGACTGAAGCTTTCTTT. Translating it yields CSTRTGGETEAFF.

In its sample, this clonotype was seen many times. CDR3 in DNA: TGCGCCAGCAGCTCCAAAGGACTAGCGGTCTCCTACAATGAGCAGTTCTTC. Its translation is CASSSKGLAVSYNEQFF. The chain uses TRBV5-1 and TRBJ2-1, with 10 bases identical to TRBD2. The V gene end was trimmed by 3 bases and the J gene end by 0 bases; junction bases not matched to a gene: 6. Germline V gene lookup returns CDR1 SGHRS and CDR2 YFSETQ. The CDR3 covers 17 residues.

Of note for this clonotype: A much larger clone lies a single base off, so this may be a read error. The V call is TRBV6-5, the J call TRBJ2-1; 7 bases line up with TRBD2. Germline-derived CDR1 and CDR2 are MNHEY and SVGAGI. There are 17 residues in the CDR3. The DNA of the CDR3 is TGTGCCAGCAGTTACTCAGGACTAGTCAGCTCCTACAGTGAGCAGTTCTTC. This codes for CASSYSGLVSSYSEQFF.

This clonotype was recorded many times. The chain recombines TRBV20-1 with TRBJ1-2; D gene unclear. Trimming removed 7 bases at V and 0 bases at J, with 6 bases between. Germline V gives CDR1 DFQATT, CDR2 SNEGSKA (reference sequence). The CDR3 has 11 amino acids. CDR3 region: CSGVANYGYTF. The CDR3 DNA follows: TGCAGTGGGGTGGCTAACTATGGCTACACCTTC.

This clonotype was seen only a few times. The chain links TRBV4-1 to TRBJ2-2; D is perhaps TRBD1 (6 bases). Germline V gene lookup returns CDR1 MGHRA and CDR2 YSYEKL. The CDR3 is 15 amino acids. V was pared by 3 bases and J by 7 bases, with 15 bases between. For the CDR3, the DNA is TGCGCCAGCAGCCATATCAGGGGAGTTAGCGGGGAGCTGTTTTTT. The encoded protein is CASSHIRGVSGELFF.

This clonotype showed up many times. The chain couples TRBV28 to TRBJ2-1, with 7 bases that match TRBD1. CDR3 size: 17 residues. Germline lookup yields CDR1 MDHEN and CDR2 SYDVKM. J gave up 5 bases and V 6 bases, and 16 bases lay outside the gene matches. The CDR3 region has the DNA TGTGCCAGCAGCCGCCCTCGCAGGAGACAGGGTAACAATGAGCAGTTCTTC. Translation: CASSRPRRRQGNNEQFF.

This clonotype occurred many times. At one end, the junction sequence differs from germline, possibly due to a read error. V gene TRBV20-1 combines with J gene TRBJ2-3, with D possibly being TRBD1 or TRBD2 (6 bases each). Germline V lookup: CDR1 DFQATT, CDR2 SNEGSKA (reference sequence). The CDR3 sequence is 15 residues long. The CDR3 region has the DNA TGCAGTGTTAGAGTAGGGGGGTCTAGCACAGATACGCAGTATTTT. As protein: CSVRVGGSSTDTQYF.

This clonotype appeared a few times. CDR3 sequence reads: CSARVQDSKLLYEQYF. DNA of the CDR3: TGCAGTGCTAGAGTTCAGGACTCAAAGCTCCTCTACGAGCAGTACTTC. This chain joins TRBV20-1 and TRBJ2-7; D may be TRBD2 (5 bases). Germline assignment: CDR1 DFQATT and CDR2 SNEGSKA (reference sequence). The CDR3 runs to 16 residues. Trimming removed 1 base at V and 3 bases at J, with 19 bases between.

J is TRBJ2-1 and V is TRBV7-2; D unclear. The CDR3 contains 13 residues. Germline-derived CDR1 and CDR2 are SGHTA and FQGNSA. With 3 bases removed from V and 10 bases from J, the gap between germline ends came to 13 bases. The CDR3, as DNA: TGTGCCAGCAGCTTTTATGTGGTGGGCGAGCAGTTCTTC. Amino acid sequence: CASSFYVVGEQFF.

The rearrangement joins TRBV4-2 to TRBJ1-5; D is perhaps TRBD1 (5 bases). CDR3 length: 15 amino acids. Germline V CDR1 and CDR2: LGHNA, YNFKEQ. V was trimmed by 0 bases and J by 11 bases, leaving 17 bases between them. CDR3 amino acids: CASSQEYQAGTSQHF. The CDR3 region has the DNA TGTGCCAGCAGCCAAGAGTACCAGGCGGGGACGTCCCAGCATTTT.

This clonotype has more than one count but fewer than ten. V gene TRBV12-3 or TRBV12-4 combines with J gene TRBJ1-1, with a possible D match to TRBD1 (5 bases). Trimming stripped 2 bases from V and 0 bases from J, with 13 bases between. This CDR3 region has 16 residues. The CDR3 DNA follows: TGTGCCAGCAGTTTACCAACAACAGGAATGAACACTGAAGCTTTCTTT. Translation: CASSLPTTGMNTEAFF.

This clonotype was seen repeatedly, ten times or more. The rearrangement links TRBV30 to TRBJ1-6; 7 bases agree with TRBD1. CDR3 length: 16 residues. V trimming: 0 bases; J trimming: 5 bases; junction bases outside the gene matches: 7. Germline CDR1 GTSNPN, CDR2 SVGIG (reference sequence). The CDR3 spells CAWSVFGTVHNSPLHF. The CDR3 coding sequence is TGTGCCTGGAGTGTATTCGGGACAGTCCATAATTCACCCCTCCACTTT.

This chain joins TRBV3-1 and TRBJ1-1, with 7 nucleotides matching TRBD1. After removal of 4 bases from V and 2 bases from J, the junction contained 7 bases not matched to a gene. The germline CDR1 and CDR2 sequences are LGHDT and YNNKEL (reference sequence). The CDR3 totals 15 residues. CDR3 loop: CASSRETGLNTEAFF. DNA of the CDR3: TGTGCCAGCAGCCGAGAGACAGGGTTAAACACTGAAGCTTTCTTT.

This clonotype showed up just a few times. The chain uses TRBV5-1 and TRBJ1-1; the D gene is possibly TRBD1 (5 bases). The V end lost 4 bases, the J end lost 3 bases, and 13 bases lay between the germline ends. Germline V CDR1 and CDR2: SGHRS, YFSETQ. The length of the CDR3 is 14 residues. The CDR3 here is CASSLLPGDTEAFF. CDR3 DNA: TGCGCCAGCAGCCTGTTACCGGGGGACACTGAAGCTTTCTTT.

This clonotype has at least ten counts. This chain connects TRBV15 to TRBJ2-1, with D maybe TRBD2 (6 bases). Trimming shortened V by 0 bases and J by 8 bases, and 20 bases separated the two germline ends. The V gene's germline CDR1 is LNHNV and CDR2 YYDKDF (reference sequence). The CDR3 totals 17 residues. The CDR3 DNA follows: TGTGCCACCAGCAGAGATCCAGGACTACCGCCCGTAGATGAGCAGTTCTTC. Residues: CATSRDPGLPPVDEQFF.

This clonotype occurred many times. The gene calls are TRBV28 and TRBJ1-1; D call uncertain. CDR3 length equals 14 residues. The V and J ends lost 4 bases and 5 bases respectively, with 14 bases between them. CDR1 is MDHEN, CDR2 SYDVKM, per germline. As DNA, the CDR3 is TGTGCCAGCAGTTCCCCCACGGGCGGGACTGAAGCTTTCTTT. This sequence encodes CASSSPTGGTEAFF.

This clonotype came up many times. The chain carries TRBV2 and TRBJ2-1; D gene ambiguous. The CDR3 sequence is 22 residues long. The V gene's germline CDR1 is SNHLY and CDR2 FYNNEI. Between the trimmed V and J ends, which lost 1 base and 3 bases, there was a span of 31 bases. The CDR3 spells CASSEGSTSASLVSTYYNEQFF. DNA of the CDR3: TGTGCCAGCAGTGAAGGTTCGACTTCGGCGTCTCTTGTGTCTACGTACTACAATGAGCAGTTCTTC. The full variable domain, completed using reference TRBV2 and TRBJ2-1, is EPEVTQTPSHQVTQMGQEVILRCVPISNHLYFYWYRQILGQKVEFLVSFYNNEISEKSEIFDDQFSVERPDGSNFTLKIRSTKLEDSAMYFCASSEGSTSASLVSTYYNEQFFGPGTRLTVL.